One sample yielded the 30 T cell receptor beta chains listed below, sequenced in a study of T cell responses to AZD1222 COVID-19 vaccine. TCRdb's table, derived via immunoSEQ multiplex PCR, lists solely in-frame clones and lacks some. This sample carries roughly 140,000 clones, roughly 90% of them seen once, and the ten largest clones take roughly 1.7%. The sequences come from peripheral blood, collected 28 days after the second AZD1222 dose. These TCRs come from an adult who received the AZD1222 COVID-19 vaccine.

The V and J genes are TRBV5-1 and TRBJ1-2; D possibly corresponds to TRBD1 (5 bases). CDR1 is SGHRS, CDR2 YFSETQ, per germline. V dropped 0 bases and J dropped 8 bases, with 11 bases sitting between them. This CDR3 has 13 residues. The CDR3 coding sequence is TGCGCCAGCAGCTTGGCGGGGGGAATAGGCTACACCTTC. Translation gives CASSLAGGIGYTF.

The gene calls are TRBV5-4 and TRBJ1-2, with D maybe TRBD1 (5 bases). Trimming took 3 bases from V and 7 from J, leaving 13 bases between them. CDR1 and CDR2 (germline): SGHNT, YYREEE (reference sequence). The CDR3 runs to 13 residues. CDR3 loop: CASSYPGGAGYTF. DNA of the CDR3: TGTGCCAGCAGCTATCCCGGGGGTGCTGGCTACACCTTC.

This sequence joins TRBV18 and TRBJ1-2; D is possibly TRBD1 (5 bases). V was clipped by 4 bases and J by 10 bases, with 25 bases between them. The CDR3 has 16 residues. CDR1 is KGHSH and CDR2 is LQKENI in the germline V gene. In DNA, the CDR3 is TGTGCCAGCTCACTGGCGACACAGGCACAACTAATGGACTACACCTTC. It yields the protein CASSLATQAQLMDYTF.

This rearrangement joins TRBV4-3 to TRBJ2-7; 7 bases match TRBD1. CDR3 size: 13 residues. Germline lookup yields CDR1 LGHNA and CDR2 YSLEER. Losses at the gene ends were 0 bases for V and 4 bases for J; bases not matched to a gene: 0. CDR3 residues: CASSQETGYEQYF. As DNA, the CDR3 is TGCGCCAGCAGCCAAGAGACAGGGTACGAGCAGTACTTC.

The V call is TRBV9, the J call TRBJ1-5, with D uncertain. Germline CDR1 is SGDLS and CDR2 is YYNGEE. Trimming removed 0 bases from V and 7 bases from J, with 14 bases in between. There are 15 residues in the CDR3. The CDR3: CASSVAPAVGQPQHF. The CDR3 region has the DNA TGTGCCAGCAGCGTAGCCCCGGCGGTTGGACAGCCCCAGCATTTT.

CDR3 DNA: TGTGCCAGTAGTTCCTACGGGACAGGGGATGAAAAACTGTTTTTT. Translation: CASSSYGTGDEKLFF. The rearrangement links TRBV19 to TRBJ1-4, with 10 bases lining up with TRBD1. This CDR3 is built from 15 residues. CDR1 and CDR2 from the germline V gene are LNHDA and SQIVND (reference sequence). Trimming cost V 5 bases and J 6 bases; bases outside gene matches: 6.

The chain has TRBV2 and TRBJ1-3; D remains ambiguous. V was trimmed by 5 bases and J by 1 base, leaving 6 bases between them. This CDR3 comprises 13 residues. Germline loops: CDR1 SNHLY, CDR2 FYNNEI. In DNA, the CDR3 is TGTGCCAGCAGTTCCTTGTCTGGAAACACCATATATTTT. Translating gives CASSSLSGNTIYF.

The CDR3 nucleotides read TGTGCCAGCAGCCCGGAGGGGGACAGGGGGAAGAAGTTCTTC. Its protein product is CASSPEGDRGKKFF. V is TRBV9 and J is TRBJ2-1; 11 nucleotides line up with TRBD1. CDR1 SGDLS and CDR2 YYNGEE come from the germline V gene. V lost 4 bases, J lost 14 bases, and 11 bases stayed unmatched. CDR3 length equals 14 residues.

V gene TRBV5-5 combines with J gene TRBJ1-2; a weak D match, TRBD1 (5 bases). The CDR3 covers 15 residues. The V end lost 4 bases, the J end lost 7 bases, and 20 bases lay between the germline ends. Looked up from germline, CDR1 is SGHKS and CDR2 is YYEKEE (reference sequence). In DNA form, the CDR3 reads TGTGCCAGCAGCCCGGGACCCTTCAGCTTGTCTGGCTACACCTTC. It encodes CASSPGPFSLSGYTF.

V and J are TRBV5-4 and TRBJ1-5; unclear D gene. V lost 0 bases and J lost 6, with 7 bases in between. The length of the CDR3 is 13 residues. Germline V lookup: CDR1 SGHNT, CDR2 YYREEE (reference sequence). The CDR3 loop is CASSLVPGQPQHF. CDR3 nucleotides: TGTGCCAGCAGCTTGGTTCCCGGTCAGCCCCAGCATTTT.

The chain carries TRBV28 and TRBJ1-2; possibly TRBD1 for D (5 bases). Germline CDR1 reads MDHEN; CDR2 reads SYDVKM. This CDR3 has 16 amino acids. V was clipped by 3 bases and J by 2 bases, with 16 bases between them. The CDR3 sequence is CASSLGVVSLNYGYTF. The CDR3 region has the DNA TGTGCCAGCAGTTTGGGGGTGGTCAGCCTCAACTATGGCTACACCTTC.

The chain links TRBV9 to TRBJ2-1, with TRBD1 identical over 10 bases. In germline, CDR1 is SGDLS, CDR2 YYNGEE. The CDR3 has 12 residues. The junction had 0 bases not matched to a gene; V was cut back by 3 bases and J by 9 bases. The CDR3 sequence is CASSGDRGEQFF. In DNA, the CDR3 is TGTGCCAGCAGCGGGGACAGGGGTGAGCAGTTCTTC.

The V and J genes are TRBV27 and TRBJ2-1; 13 nucleotides agree with TRBD2. V was pared by 6 bases and J by 1 base, with 6 bases of the junction left unmatched. The CDR3 is 17 amino acids. From germline, CDR1 is MNHEY and CDR2 SMNVEV (reference sequence). The CDR3: CASSLRLAGGSYNEQFF. CDR3 nucleotides: TGTGCCAGCAGCCTAAGACTAGCGGGGGGTTCCTACAATGAGCAGTTCTTC.

The chain combines TRBV6-2 or TRBV6-3 with TRBJ2-1, with 11 bases identical to TRBD2. CDR3 length equals 15 residues. The germline CDR1 and CDR2 sequences are MNHEY and SVGEGT. V lost 5 bases and J lost 2; bases outside the gene matches: 2. CDR3 in amino acids: CASSNSGRAYNEQFF. The CDR3 DNA reads as TGTGCCAGCAGTAATAGCGGGAGGGCCTACAATGAGCAGTTCTTC.

The chain carries TRBV7-8 and TRBJ1-1, with unresolved D. The ends were cut back, 1 base at V and 4 bases at J, with 4 bases in the middle. The CDR3 is 12 residues long. Per the germline V gene, CDR1 is SGHVS and CDR2 is FQNEAQ. The CDR3 DNA follows: TGTGCCAGCAGCTTAGTCCTCACTGAAGCTTTCTTT. Protein sequence: CASSLVLTEAFF.

V usage is TRBV30 and J usage is TRBJ1-5; a possible D gene is TRBD1 (6 bases). Trimming took 0 bases from V and 0 from J, leaving 9 bases between them. The CDR3 contains 15 residues. From germline, CDR1 is GTSNPN and CDR2 SVGIG (reference sequence). The CDR3 loop reads CAWSVGAFSNQPQHF. Written as DNA, the CDR3 is TGTGCCTGGAGTGTGGGGGCTTTTAGCAATCAGCCCCAGCATTTT.

This chain uses TRBV19 with TRBJ2-6; D perhaps matches TRBD1 (6 bases). V was cut by 1 base and J by 0 bases, with 10 bases left in between. The V gene's germline CDR1 is LNHDA and CDR2 SQIVND (reference sequence). The CDR3 runs to 17 residues. CDR3 residues: CASSIGDMPSGANVLTF. In nucleotides, the CDR3 is TGTGCCAGTAGTATAGGGGACATGCCCTCTGGGGCCAACGTCCTGACTTTC.

V gene TRBV30 combines with J gene TRBJ1-1; D is uncertain. The V gene's germline CDR1 is GTSNPN and CDR2 SVGIG (reference sequence). CDR3 length: 17 residues. Trimming took off 1 base at V and 3 bases at J, with 21 bases between the two ends. The CDR3 sequence is CAWSEGPFFRLDTEAFF. The CDR3 nucleotides are TGTGCCTGGAGTGAAGGCCCCTTCTTTAGGTTGGACACTGAAGCTTTCTTT.

This clone was detected once. This chain connects TRBV5-1 to TRBJ2-1; 10 bases are a match to TRBD2. This CDR3 comprises 18 residues. Per the germline V gene, CDR1 is SGHRS and CDR2 is YFSETQ. With V trimmed by 0 bases and J by 2 bases, 8 bases remained unmatched. This CDR3 is CASSLVPIAGGTYNEQFF. The CDR3 DNA follows: TGCGCCAGCAGCTTGGTTCCCATAGCGGGAGGAACCTACAATGAGCAGTTCTTC.

The chain employs TRBV7-2 and TRBJ2-5; D uncertain. Germline CDR1 reads SGHTA; CDR2 reads FQGNSA. V gave up 10 bases and J gave up 5 bases, with 20 bases separating them. The CDR3 has 14 residues. The CDR3 loop is CATDPRAAGETQYF. The DNA for the CDR3 is TGTGCCACCGACCCCCGGGCAGCTGGGGAGACCCAGTACTTC.

V usage is TRBV3-1 (or the pseudogene TRBV3-2) and J usage is TRBJ2-3; TRBD2 agrees at 10 bases. V shed 3 bases, J shed 2 bases, and the junction held 5 bases outside the gene matches. This CDR3 comprises 16 residues. Germline V CDR1 and CDR2: LGHDT, YNNKEL (reference sequence). The CDR3 DNA reads TGTGCCAGCAGCCAGGGTAGCGGGGGGCACACAGATACGCAGTATTTT. It yields the protein CASSQGSGGHTDTQYF.

In DNA form, the CDR3 reads TGCGCCAGCAGTGGATCAGTAGGGGCAGCTACGCAGTATTTT. Translation: CASSGSVGAATQYF. The rearrangement links TRBV10-1 to TRBJ2-3, with a possible D match to TRBD1 (5 bases). Germline V CDR1 and CDR2: WNHNN, SYGVQD (reference sequence). The CDR3 is 14 amino acids. V was pared by 4 bases and J by 8 bases, with 16 bases between.

The V gene is TRBV2, the J gene TRBJ2-5; no clear D. CDR3 length: 14 amino acids. Germline CDR1 reads SNHLY; CDR2 reads FYNNEI. Trimming removed 4 bases at V and 1 base at J, with 10 bases between. The CDR3: CASSVGTSQETQYF. CDR3 sequence (DNA): TGTGCCAGCAGTGTCGGCACATCCCAAGAGACCCAGTACTTC.

The chain employs TRBV19 and TRBJ2-1; D remains ambiguous. Trimming left V 6 bases short and J 6 bases short, with 18 bases between. There are 15 residues in the CDR3. CDR1 is LNHDA, CDR2 SQIVND, per germline (reference sequence). CDR3 amino acids: CASRALEAAVNEQFF. For the CDR3, the DNA is TGTGCCAGTAGGGCCCTCGAGGCGGCGGTCAATGAGCAGTTCTTC.

CDR3 coding DNA: TGTGCCAGCAGCAGAGGACAGGGTACAGTCTCTGATGGCTACACCTTC. It yields the protein CASSRGQGTVSDGYTF. This chain connects TRBV25-1 to TRBJ1-2; 8 bases align to TRBD1. J was trimmed by 6 bases and V by 6 bases; bases with no gene match: 15. Germline V CDR1 and CDR2: MGHDK, SYGVNS. The CDR3 contains 16 residues.

This chain uses TRBV4-2 with TRBJ1-6; the match to TRBD1 covers 7 bases. The CDR3 has 15 residues. V lost 3 bases and J lost 5; bases outside the gene matches: 4. Germline-derived CDR1 and CDR2 are LGHNA and YNFKEQ. DNA of the CDR3: TGTGCCAGCAGCCAGGCCGGGACAGATAATTCACCCCTCCACTTT. It encodes CASSQAGTDNSPLHF.

This chain joins TRBV13 and TRBJ2-2; 8 nucleotides agree with TRBD2. This CDR3 comprises 14 residues. Germline CDR1 PRHDT, CDR2 FYEKMQ (reference sequence). The trim removed 3 bases at V and 4 bases at J, leaving 1 base unmatched. CDR3 in amino acids: CASSFGRVTGELFF. In DNA, the CDR3 is TGTGCCAGCAGCTTCGGGAGGGTCACCGGGGAGCTGTTTTTT.

The CDR3 loop is CASSQEWGGESVRDTQYF. The CDR3 DNA sequence: TGCGCCAGCAGCCAAGAATGGGGGGGGGAGAGCGTTAGAGATACGCAGTATTTT. This chain links TRBV4-1 with TRBJ2-3, with 7 nucleotides matching TRBD2. Trimming cost V 0 bases and J 5 bases; bases outside gene matches: 14. Germline CDR1 and CDR2: MGHRA and YSYEKL. This CDR3 region has 18 residues.

The chain joins TRBV2 to TRBJ1-4, with a weak D call TRBD1 (5 bases). CDR1 SNHLY and CDR2 FYNNEI come from the germline V gene. The V gene lost 3 bases and the J gene lost 8 bases, with 22 bases spanning the gap. The CDR3 is 17 amino acids. The CDR3 reads CASSDGRRGMEAEKLFF. CDR3 in DNA: TGTGCCAGCAGTGATGGAAGACGGGGGATGGAGGCGGAAAAACTGTTTTTT.

The J gene is TRBJ1-1, the V gene TRBV11-2; possible D gene TRBD1, 5 bases. Trimming pared 2 bases from V and 1 base from J, leaving 8 bases between. This CDR3 has 14 residues. CDR1 and CDR2 from the germline V gene are SGHAT and FQNNGV. The CDR3 reads CASSLRQRNTEAFF. The CDR3 DNA reads TGTGCCAGCAGCTTACGACAGAGGAACACTGAAGCTTTCTTT.